This T cell receptor (beta chain) was identified during a study of CD8 T cells in ankylosing spondylitis. TCRdb passed the 5' RACE reads through MiXCR, listing each CDR3 protein once. Among 380,000 or so distinct CDR3 sequences listed, approximately 20% were seen once. Germline V gives CDR1 MGHRA, CDR2 YSYEKL. The V end was cut by 0 bases, the J end by 0 bases, with 8 bases between. This CDR3 is 15 amino acids long. Study results and limitations: Reportedly, matched ankylosing spondylitis synovial fluid was significantly enriched for disease-linked clones.

On this clonotype itself: Antigen specificity is unknown.

Sequenced input: blood, either unsorted or a sorted T cell fraction (not recorded which). The TCR comes from a male donor with ankylosing spondylitis or in good health (not recorded which). The chain combines TRBV4-1 with TRBJ1-1; the D is unclear. The CDR3, as DNA: TGCGCCAGCAGCCAAGATAGTGGGGTGAACACTGAAGCTTTCTTT. This sequence encodes CASSQDSGVNTEAFF.